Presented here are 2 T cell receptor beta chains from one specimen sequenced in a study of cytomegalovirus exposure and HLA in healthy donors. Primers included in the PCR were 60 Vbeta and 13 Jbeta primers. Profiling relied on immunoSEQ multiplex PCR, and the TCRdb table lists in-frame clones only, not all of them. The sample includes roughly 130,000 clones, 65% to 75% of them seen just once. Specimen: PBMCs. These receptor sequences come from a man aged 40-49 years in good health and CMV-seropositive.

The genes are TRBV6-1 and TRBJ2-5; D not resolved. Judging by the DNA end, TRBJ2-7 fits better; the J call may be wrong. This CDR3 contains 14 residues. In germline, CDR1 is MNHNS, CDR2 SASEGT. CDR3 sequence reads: CASSEAGSTYEQYF. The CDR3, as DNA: TGTGCCAGCAGTGAAGCGGGCTCAACCTACGAGCAGTACTTC.

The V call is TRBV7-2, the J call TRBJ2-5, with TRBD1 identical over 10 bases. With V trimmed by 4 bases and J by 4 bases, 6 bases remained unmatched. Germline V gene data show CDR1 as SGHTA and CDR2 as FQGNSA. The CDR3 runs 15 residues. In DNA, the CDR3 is TGTGCCAGCAGCTCAGACAGGGGGCAGGGAGAGACCCAGTACTTC. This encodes CASSSDRGQGETQYF.